The 29 T cell receptor beta chains listed next were all sequenced from one sample in a study of blood T cell repertoires in COVID-19 (dated by TCRdb to the early 2020s). Library creation used the immunoSEQ multiplex PCR assay. Drawn from immuneACCESS, this table holds only the in-frame rearrangements with V and J called that TCRdb kept. Clones are partly lost; checked studies trace under half to an unresolved V gene and leave the rest unexplained. The sample includes 350,000 or so clones, with about 90% observed a single time. Of the sample, 8.5% to 12% is held by the ten largest clones. Source material: peripheral blood. These receptor sequences come from a woman in her 30s with COVID-19, enrolled during active disease.

The J gene is TRBJ2-7, the V gene TRBV29-1, with D tentatively TRBD2 (5 bases). CDR3 length: 14 residues. Between the trimmed V and J ends, which lost 1 base and 5 bases, there was a span of 15 bases. CDR1 and CDR2 (germline): SQVTM, ANQGSEA. The CDR3: CSVEVRRLANEQYF. The DNA of the CDR3 is TGCAGCGTTGAAGTCCGTCGGCTAGCCAACGAGCAGTACTTC.

This chain uses TRBV5-5 with TRBJ2-7; D is possibly TRBD2 (6 bases). The V end was cut by 4 bases, the J end by 2 bases, with 16 bases between. Germline V gene sequence: CDR1 SGHKS, CDR2 YYEKEE (reference sequence). This CDR3 has 15 residues. CDR3 loop: CASSLLSGSTYEQYF. The CDR3 DNA sequence: TGTGCCAGCAGCCTCCTCTCCGGGAGTACCTACGAGCAGTACTTC.

The CDR3 DNA sequence: TGCGCCAGCAGCGCAATAGCGGGAGGGCCAAGTGAGCAGTTCTTC. It is translated as CASSAIAGGPSEQFF. V gene TRBV10-1 combines with J gene TRBJ2-1; TRBD2 matches at 11 bases. CDR3 length: 15 amino acids. Germline V gives CDR1 WNHNN, CDR2 SYGVQD (reference sequence). V shed 6 bases, J shed 9 bases, and the junction held 10 bases outside the gene matches.

The chain has TRBV7-8 and TRBJ1-1, with no clear D. Germline assignment: CDR1 SGHVS and CDR2 FQNEAQ. This CDR3 is built from 14 residues. Trimming left V 1 base short and J 1 base short, with 7 bases between. The CDR3 protein is CASSLGTGNTEAFF. CDR3 DNA: TGTGCCAGCAGCTTAGGAACGGGGAACACTGAAGCTTTCTTT.

V usage is TRBV5-1 and J usage is TRBJ2-7, with 12 bases fitting TRBD2. In germline, CDR1 is SGHRS, CDR2 YFSETQ. CDR3 length: 19 amino acids. V trimming: 4 bases; J trimming: 3 bases; junction bases outside the gene matches: 17. CDR3 residues: CASSKGLAGPGARLYEQYF. The CDR3 DNA is TGCGCCAGCAGCAAGGGACTAGCGGGTCCAGGGGCCAGACTCTACGAGCAGTACTTC.

This clone has a single count. The gene calls are TRBV19 and TRBJ1-5; D uncertain. The V end lost 7 bases, the J end lost 0 bases, and 19 bases lay between the germline ends. Germline-derived CDR1 and CDR2 are LNHDA and SQIVND (reference sequence). The CDR3 covers 17 residues. Here the CDR3 reads CASTAREAAYSNQPQHF. Here the CDR3 DNA reads TGTGCCAGTACCGCGCGGGAGGCGGCATATAGCAATCAGCCCCAGCATTTT.

The chain joins TRBV28 to TRBJ2-3, with D unclear. CDR1 and CDR2 (germline): MDHEN, SYDVKM. CDR3 length: 12 residues. The V gene lost 2 bases and the J gene lost 8 bases, with 8 bases spanning the gap. The CDR3 reads CASSLVRATQYF. CDR3 nucleotide sequence: TGTGCCAGCAGTTTAGTCCGCGCTACGCAGTATTTT.

The CDR3 region has the DNA TGCGCCAGCAGCCAAGAGGAGGGATCCTACGAGCAGTACTTC. It codes for CASSQEEGSYEQYF. The rearrangement uses TRBV4-1 and TRBJ2-7; D is perhaps TRBD2 (6 bases). This CDR3 comprises 14 residues. CDR1 and CDR2 (germline): MGHRA, YSYEKL. The V end lost 0 bases, the J end lost 1 base, and 7 bases lay between the germline ends.

J is TRBJ1-1 and V is TRBV2, with D unresolved. V gave up 7 bases and J gave up 1 base, with 7 bases separating them. This CDR3 comprises 12 residues. Germline CDR1 is SNHLY and CDR2 is FYNNEI. The CDR3, as DNA: TGTGCCAGCAATACACCGAACACTGAAGCTTTCTTT. It translates to CASNTPNTEAFF.

On this clone itself: Germline is not matched at one junction end, which may reflect a read error. V gene TRBV28 combines with J gene TRBJ2-1, with D tentatively TRBD2 (5 bases). Germline CDR1 and CDR2: MDHEN and SYDVKM. This CDR3 is 10 amino acids long. The CDR3 DNA follows: TGCGGGAAGGCCGGCGATGAGCAGTTCTTC. It codes for CGKAGDEQFF.

This rearrangement joins TRBV2 to TRBJ2-7; maybe TRBD2 (7 bases). The V and J ends lost 4 bases and 1 base respectively, with 11 bases between them. CDR3 length equals 14 residues. The V gene's germline CDR1 is SNHLY and CDR2 FYNNEI. The CDR3 reads CASSGGGRSYEQYF. Here the CDR3 DNA reads TGTGCCAGCAGTGGGGGGGGGCGGTCCTACGAGCAGTACTTC.

The V gene is TRBV6-2 or TRBV6-3, the J gene TRBJ2-7; 7 nucleotides align to TRBD2. This CDR3 region has 15 residues. V was pared by 2 bases and J by 0 bases, with 4 bases of the junction left unmatched. The germline gives CDR1 MNHEY, CDR2 SVGEGT. CDR3 sequence: CASSYDGGSSYEQYF. CDR3 nucleotide sequence: TGTGCCAGCAGTTACGATGGCGGGAGCTCCTACGAGCAGTACTTC.

The chain recombines TRBV5-4 with TRBJ2-1, with D perhaps matching TRBD1 (6 bases). In germline, CDR1 is SGHNT, CDR2 YYREEE (reference sequence). V gave up 3 bases and J gave up 0 bases, with 10 bases separating them. The CDR3 runs 15 residues. The CDR3 region has the DNA TGTGCCAGCAGCTCTGGGGGCCCCTCCTACAATGAGCAGTTCTTC. Its protein product is CASSSGGPSYNEQFF.

The V call is TRBV5-1, the J call TRBJ2-1, with TRBD2 identical over 14 bases. From germline, CDR1 is SGHRS and CDR2 YFSETQ. Losses at the gene ends were 7 bases for V and 7 bases for J; bases not matched to a gene: 4. This CDR3 has 14 residues. CDR3 amino acids: CASRWTSGRNEQFF. CDR3 nucleotide sequence: TGCGCCAGCCGTTGGACTAGCGGGAGGAATGAGCAGTTCTTC. The full variable domain, rest sourced from reference TRBV5-1 and TRBJ2-1, is KAGVTQTPRYLIKTRGQQVTLSCSPISGHRSVSWYQQTPGQGLQFLFEYFSETQRNKGNFPGRFSGRQFSNSRSEMNVSTLELGDSALYLCASRWTSGRNEQFFGPGTRLTVL.

In this sample, this clone turned up a few times. The rearrangement links TRBV28 to TRBJ1-5, with D possibly matching TRBD1 (5 bases). The V gene lost 6 bases and the J gene lost 7 bases, with 13 bases spanning the gap. In germline, CDR1 is MDHEN, CDR2 SYDVKM. The CDR3 totals 13 residues. In nucleotides, the CDR3 is TGTGCCAGCAGCCGGGACTCAAAGCAGCCCCAGCATTTT. Translated, it gives CASSRDSKQPQHF. Filled out from reference TRBV28 and TRBJ1-5, the complete variable domain reads DVKVTQSSRYLVKRTGEKVFLECVQDMDHENMFWYRQDPGLGLRLIYFSYDVKMKEKGDIPEGYSVSREKKERFSLILESASTNQTSMYLCASSRDSKQPQHFGDGTRLSIL.

The chain joins TRBV5-1 to TRBJ1-1; TRBD1 agrees at 10 bases. The junction had 6 bases not matched to a gene; V was cut back by 0 bases and J by 4 bases. CDR3 length equals 16 residues. CDR1 SGHRS and CDR2 YFSETQ come from the germline V gene. CDR3 in DNA: TGCGCCAGCAGCTTGGGGGGACAGGGGATGGGCACTGAAGCTTTCTTT. Translation: CASSLGGQGMGTEAFF.

The chain is built from TRBV10-2 and TRBJ2-6; D call uncertain. The CDR3 consists of 15 residues. Trimming took off 7 bases at V and 0 bases at J, with 10 bases between the two ends. Per the germline V gene, CDR1 is WSHSY and CDR2 is SAAADI. CDR3 amino acids: CASIGPYSGANVLTF. CDR3 sequence (DNA): TGCGCCAGCATCGGTCCCTACTCTGGGGCCAACGTCCTGACTTTC.

V is TRBV15 and J is TRBJ2-7; 8 bases are a match to TRBD1. Looked up from germline, CDR1 is LNHNV and CDR2 is YYDKDF (reference sequence). The CDR3 runs 14 residues. V lost 0 bases, J lost 6 bases, and 4 bases stayed unmatched. CDR3 sequence reads: CATSRDGTGREQYF. CDR3 nucleotide sequence: TGTGCCACCAGCAGAGATGGGACAGGCCGCGAGCAGTACTTC.

The V call is TRBV6-2 or TRBV6-3, the J call TRBJ1-6, with 7 bases matching TRBD1. The CDR3 is 12 residues long. Germline assignment: CDR1 MNHEY and CDR2 SVGEGT. Trimming at V came to 5 bases and at J to 8 bases, leaving 0 bases not matched to a gene. CDR3 DNA: TGTGCCAGCAGTCAGGGGGATTCACCCCTCCACTTT. Amino acids: CASSQGDSPLHF.

The V and J genes are TRBV30 and TRBJ2-7; 10 bases agree with TRBD2. Trimming cost V 6 bases and J 5 bases; bases outside gene matches: 7. The CDR3 sequence is 13 residues long. Germline assignment: CDR1 GTSNPN and CDR2 SVGIG (reference sequence). Written as DNA, the CDR3 is TGTGCCTGTTCCCTAGCGGGAGTCGACGAGCAGTACTTC. Translated: CACSLAGVDEQYF.

This clone was counted a single time. The CDR3 DNA reads TGTGCCAGCAGCGGCTTTAGCGGCGATGAGCAGTTCTTC. Amino acids: CASSGFSGDEQFF. The chain uses TRBV5-4 and TRBJ2-1, with a possible D match to TRBD2 (6 bases). Germline V lookup: CDR1 SGHNT, CDR2 YYREEE (reference sequence). The V end lost 4 bases, the J end lost 8 bases, and 13 bases lay between the germline ends. The CDR3 is made up of 13 amino acids.

The chain employs TRBV29-1 and TRBJ2-5; tentatively, D is TRBD1 (5 bases). CDR1 and CDR2 from the germline V gene are SQVTM and ANQGSEA. CDR3 length: 13 amino acids. The V gene lost 0 bases and the J gene lost 9 bases, with 14 bases spanning the gap. This chain's CDR3 is CSVEDGANLAQYF. The CDR3 DNA reads as TGCAGCGTTGAAGATGGGGCTAATCTGGCCCAGTACTTC.

V gene TRBV28 combines with J gene TRBJ1-2; 7 bases are shared with TRBD1. Losses at the gene ends were 6 bases for V and 4 bases for J; bases not matched to a gene: 8. Germline V gene lookup returns CDR1 MDHEN and CDR2 SYDVKM. The CDR3 contains 14 residues. In DNA, the CDR3 is TGTGCCAGCAGCACTCAGGGGGGATTCTATGGCTACACCTTC. As protein: CASSTQGGFYGYTF.

The chain is built from TRBV2 and TRBJ2-1, with D perhaps matching TRBD2 (6 bases). The V gene's germline CDR1 is SNHLY and CDR2 FYNNEI. Deletions cut 7 bases from V and 8 bases from J, with 27 bases between. This CDR3 is built from 17 residues. The CDR3 is CASTPGGLEGSGDEQFF. CDR3 nucleotides: TGTGCCAGCACCCCTGGGGGACTGGAGGGGTCGGGGGATGAGCAGTTCTTC.

The V call is TRBV27, the J call TRBJ2-7, with D possibly matching TRBD2 (6 bases). This CDR3 is built from 15 residues. The germline V gene has CDR1 MNHEY and CDR2 SMNVEV (reference sequence). Trimming stripped 1 base from V and 0 bases from J, with 10 bases between. The CDR3 sequence is CASSLWGVSSYEQYF. In DNA, the CDR3 is TGTGCCAGCAGTTTATGGGGGGTGAGCTCCTACGAGCAGTACTTC.

This chain uses TRBV6-5 with TRBJ2-7; D is perhaps TRBD2 (6 bases). Looked up from germline, CDR1 is MNHEY and CDR2 is SVGAGI. The CDR3 covers 14 residues. The V end lost 3 bases, the J end lost 1 base, and 10 bases lay between the germline ends. Here the CDR3 DNA reads TGTGCCAGCAGTTATCACGGGACTTCCTACGAGCAGTACTTC. This sequence encodes CASSYHGTSYEQYF.

The gene calls are TRBV5-1 and TRBJ2-4; 10 bases match TRBD2. The junction had 10 bases not matched to a gene; V was cut back by 1 base and J by 0 bases. This CDR3 is 19 amino acids long. Looked up from germline, CDR1 is SGHRS and CDR2 is YFSETQ. CDR3: CASSLHGTSASLAKNIQYF. The CDR3 DNA sequence: TGCGCCAGCAGCTTGCATGGGACTAGCGCATCCCTAGCCAAAAACATTCAGTACTTC.

The chain joins TRBV11-3 to TRBJ2-2, with 7 positions matching TRBD2. Germline V lookup: CDR1 SGHNT, CDR2 YENEEA. CDR3 length: 15 residues. V trimming: 2 bases; J trimming: 7 bases; junction bases outside the gene matches: 7. The CDR3 DNA is TGTGCCAGCAGCTTATATCGGGGGGAAGGCGGGGAGCTGTTTTTT. Amino acid sequence: CASSLYRGEGGELFF.

Written as DNA, the CDR3 is TGTGCCAGCAGCCCCTTGGACAGGGGGTCCTACGAGCAGTACTTC. Its translation is CASSPLDRGSYEQYF. This sequence joins TRBV5-5 and TRBJ2-7; TRBD1 matches at 10 bases. The germline gives CDR1 SGHKS, CDR2 YYEKEE (reference sequence). V shed 4 bases and J 1 base; nucleotides not matched to a gene: 5. CDR3 length: 15 residues.